Shown below are 3 T cell receptor beta chains from a single sample sequenced in a study of blood T cells in healthy people across ages. Together with a sample-barcoded 5' primer, a J-beta primer mix was included in a second PCR lasting about 6 to 12 cycles. In TCRdb, the 5' RACE reads were re-called with MiXCR into one record per CDR3 protein. The sample gives 700,000 or so distinct CDR3 sequences, roughly 43% of which show up once; about 30% is in the top ten. Specimen: blood. The source is an elderly man in good health.

This clonotype was picked up many times. Here the CDR3 DNA reads TGTGCCAGCAGGAGCGCAGGGGCCTCCTACGAGCAGTACTTC. As protein: CASRSAGASYEQYF. This rearrangement joins TRBV6-2 or TRBV6-3 to TRBJ2-7; TRBD1 is a possible D gene (6 bases). The CDR3 contains 14 residues. In germline, CDR1 is MNHEY, CDR2 SVGEGT. Trimming took 6 bases from V and 0 from J, leaving 12 bases between them.

Worth noting for this clonotype: A read error may explain this, as a much larger clone is one base away. The rearrangement links TRBV20-1 to TRBJ2-3; 10 bases agree with TRBD1. The CDR3 runs 15 residues. CDR1 and CDR2 from the germline V gene are DFQATT and SNEGSKA (reference sequence). V lost 3 bases, J lost 6 bases, and 9 bases stayed unmatched. DNA of the CDR3: TGCAGTGCTAGTTCGGGGGACAGGGGTTCGGATACGCAGTATTTT. Translation: CSASSGDRGSDTQYF.

This rearrangement joins TRBV2 to TRBJ2-1; TRBD2 matches at 7 bases. Germline CDR1 SNHLY, CDR2 FYNNEI. V dropped 0 bases and J dropped 11; count of bases not matched to a gene: 13. The CDR3 spans 16 residues. CDR3: CASSEAYGGTSRKQFF. As DNA, the CDR3 is TGTGCCAGCAGTGAAGCGTACGGGGGGACCAGCAGAAAGCAGTTCTTC.